These 13 T cell receptor beta chains share one sample of origin, sequenced in a study of T cell responses to AZD1222 COVID-19 vaccine (dated by TCRdb to about 2021). The time point label of this sample denotes: baseline before first vaccination. Receptors were amplified or captured by the immunoSEQ multiplex PCR assay. The table was pulled from immuneACCESS by TCRdb, which kept in-frame rearrangements only. Such tables lose some clones; where checked, under half of the loss comes from unresolved V genes, and the rest has no known cause. In all, the sample holds 100,000 to 140,000 clones, and 80% to 90% of those were seen once. The ten largest clones take up 5.5% to 8% of the sample. Here the sequenced sample was peripheral blood, taken on day 0 of AZD1222 vaccination. Receptor source: an adult in good health.

The gene calls are TRBV28 and TRBJ1-3; D remains ambiguous. CDR1 and CDR2 (germline): MDHEN, SYDVKM. The CDR3 is 14 residues long. Trimming took off 3 bases at V and 0 bases at J, with 6 bases between the two ends. CDR3 loop: CASSFGDSGNTIYF. CDR3 sequence (DNA): TGTGCCAGCAGTTTCGGGGACTCTGGAAACACCATATATTTT.

The rearrangement links TRBV3-1 (or the pseudogene TRBV3-2) to TRBJ1-2, with D maybe TRBD1 (5 bases). The V end was cut by 1 base, the J end by 7 bases, with 13 bases between. Per germline, CDR1 LGHDT and CDR2 YNNKEL (reference sequence). CDR3 length equals 14 residues. CDR3 loop: CASSQAVRVGGYTF. The CDR3 bases are TGTGCCAGCAGCCAAGCCGTCAGGGTCGGTGGCTACACCTTC.

The genes are TRBV28 and TRBJ2-2, with D perhaps matching TRBD1 or TRBD2 (5 bases each). This CDR3 contains 16 residues. V lost 6 bases and J lost 0, with 14 bases in between. Germline lookup yields CDR1 MDHEN and CDR2 SYDVKM. The CDR3 loop reads CASSSPGTTNTGELFF. CDR3 DNA: TGTGCCAGCAGCTCTCCCGGGACCACGAACACCGGGGAGCTGTTTTTT.

This rearrangement joins TRBV18 to TRBJ2-7; 10 bases fit TRBD2. The CDR3 contains 15 residues. V was pared by 3 bases and J by 7 bases, with 9 bases of the junction left unmatched. Germline values: CDR1 KGHSH, CDR2 LQKENI. The CDR3, as DNA: TGTGCCAGCTCACCGGTTCCTAGCGGGAGTGGTGAGCAGTACTTC. It encodes CASSPVPSGSGEQYF.

This clone was detected a few times. The chain combines TRBV27 with TRBJ2-7; either TRBD1 or TRBD2 may fit D (6 bases each). Trimming left V 2 bases short and J 5 bases short, with 13 bases between. This CDR3 is built from 14 residues. Germline assignment: CDR1 MNHEY and CDR2 SMNVEV (reference sequence). CDR3 sequence: CASSLKLGGNEQYF. The CDR3, as DNA: TGTGCCAGCAGTTTAAAACTGGGGGGCAACGAGCAGTACTTC.

The V gene is TRBV5-4, the J gene TRBJ2-6, with TRBD1 identical over 7 bases. The CDR3 runs to 15 residues. V shed 4 bases, J shed 3 bases, and the junction held 4 bases outside the gene matches. Germline values: CDR1 SGHNT, CDR2 YYREEE (reference sequence). The DNA for the CDR3 is TGTGCCAGCAGCATCGGGACAGTTGGGGCCAACGTCCTGACTTTC. Its translation: CASSIGTVGANVLTF.

The chain links TRBV19 to TRBJ1-5; possibly TRBD1 for D (5 bases). Germline CDR1 reads LNHDA; CDR2 reads SQIVND (reference sequence). Trimming left V 4 bases short and J 3 bases short, with 16 bases between. CDR3 length: 16 amino acids. DNA for the CDR3: TGTGCCAGTAGTAAAGACAGCTTGATCCCCAATCAGCCCCAGCATTTT. The encoded protein is CASSKDSLIPNQPQHF.

The chain carries TRBV11-2 and TRBJ2-7, with D perhaps TRBD2 (6 bases). Germline CDR1 and CDR2: SGHAT and FQNNGV. The CDR3 loop spans 13 amino acids. V lost 5 bases and J lost 4, with 12 bases in between. Here the CDR3 reads CASSPGVQYEQYF. Here the CDR3 DNA reads TGTGCCAGCAGCCCGGGAGTTCAGTACGAGCAGTACTTC.

This rearrangement joins TRBV21-1 to TRBJ2-7; the table assigns TRBD1, which was not confirmed against the DNA. TRBV21-1 is reported as a pseudogene. The CDR3 runs 13 residues. The CDR3 DNA reads as TGTGCCAGCAGCACCCGGACAGGATACGAGCAGTACTTC. Its protein product is CASSTRTGYEQYF.

The chain combines TRBV28 with TRBJ2-2; the D call may be TRBD1 or TRBD2 (5 bases each). Trimming pared 7 bases from V and 5 bases from J, leaving 23 bases between. This CDR3 has 17 residues. CDR1 and CDR2 (germline): MDHEN, SYDVKM. The CDR3 sequence is CASTSLGEPGRTGELFF. DNA of the CDR3: TGTGCCAGCACCTCCTTGGGGGAACCGGGACGGACCGGGGAGCTGTTTTTT.

The rearrangement joins TRBV18 to TRBJ2-1; D is possibly TRBD2 (5 bases). Trimming stripped 5 bases from V and 0 bases from J, with 14 bases between. Germline values: CDR1 KGHSH, CDR2 LQKENI. This CDR3 is 16 amino acids long. The CDR3 DNA is TGTGCCAGCTCAACACTAGATTTTAGCTCCTACAATGAGCAGTTCTTC. Protein sequence: CASSTLDFSSYNEQFF. Supplemented by reference TRBV18 and TRBJ2-1, the full variable domain reads NAGVMQNPRHLVRRRGQEARLRCSPMKGHSHVYWYRQLPEEGLKFMVYLQKENIIDESGMPKERFSAEFPKEGPSILRIQQVVRGDSAAYFCASSTLDFSSYNEQFFGPGTRLTVL.

The gene calls are TRBV21-1 and TRBJ2-1; the table's D gene call, TRBD1, was not cross checked with the DNA. TRBV21-1 is given as a pseudogene. The CDR3 sequence is 19 residues long. The CDR3 sequence is CASSKGGGCGRIPYNEQFF. CDR3 coding DNA: TGTGCCAGCAGCAAAGGAGGGGGTTGTGGGAGAATCCCCTACAATGAGCAGTTCTTC.

This clone qualifies as medium-sized. The chain employs TRBV29-1 and TRBJ2-7; 12 nucleotides match TRBD2. CDR3 length: 14 residues. Trimming at V came to 4 bases and at J to 2 bases, leaving 3 bases not matched to a gene. Per the germline V gene, CDR1 is SQVTM and CDR2 is ANQGSEA. Here the CDR3 reads CSVGLAGDTYEQYF. The CDR3 nucleotides are TGCAGCGTTGGACTAGCGGGAGATACCTACGAGCAGTACTTC.